These T cell receptor beta chains were read from a single sample in a study of blood T cell repertoires in COVID-19. Some clones are missing from TCRdb's copy, which holds only in-frame ones; the method was immunoSEQ multiplex PCR. The sample lists some 490,000 clones; 75% to 90% were seen once. Source material: PBMCs or T cells enriched from blood (not recorded which). The receptors here all came from a woman aged 60-70 years who had recovered from COVID-19. Both conserved end residues are part of each CDR3. A D gene is named only where the DNA matches it firmly. Not every row has a clone size; where given, it reads once, few, many or a size class.

d_gene | abundance | j_gene | v_gene | CDR3aa | CDR3nt
TRBD1 | once | TRBJ2-7 | TRBV30 | CAWAPRGQSYEQYF | TGTGCCTGGGCGCCAAGGGGACAGTCCTACGAGCAGTACTTC
TRBD1 | - | TRBJ1-4 | TRBV3-1/TRBV3-2 | CASSYRGPNEKLFF | TGTGCCAGCAGCTACAGGGGTCCCAATGAAAAACTGTTTTTT
TRBD1 | - | TRBJ1-2 | TRBV2 | CASSAGTGLLGYGYTF | TGTGCCAGCAGTGCCGGGACAGGCCTCCTTGGCTATGGCTACACCTTC
- | once | TRBJ2-7 | TRBV14 | CASSQEQAYEQYF | TGTGCCAGCAGCCAAGAACAGGCATACGAGCAGTACTTC
- | - | TRBJ2-3 | TRBV4-1 | CASSQTRGDTQYF | TGCGCCAGCAGCCAGACCCGGGGGGATACGCAGTATTTT
- | - | TRBJ1-2 | TRBV5-1 | CASSPRQGDGYTF | TGCGCCAGCAGCCCGCGGCAGGGTGATGGCTACACCTTC
TRBD1 | - | TRBJ1-1 | TRBV18 | CASSPFTAIQGAKTEAFF | TGTGCCAGCTCACCATTTACAGCGATACAGGGGGCTAAGACTGAAGCTTTCTTT
TRBD2 | - | TRBJ2-7 | TRBV9 | CASSQSGGSYEQYF | TGTGCCAGCAGCCAAAGCGGGGGTTCCTACGAGCAGTACTTC
TRBD1 | - | TRBJ1-4 | TRBV10-3 | CAISRTGGSPNEKLFF | TGTGCCATCTCCCGGACAGGGGGCTCACCCAATGAAAAACTGTTTTTT
- | once | TRBJ1-1 | TRBV5-1 | CASSLGTAQGEAFF | TGCGCCAGCAGCTTGGGGACAGCTCAAGGTGAAGCTTTCTTT
- | - | TRBJ2-4 | TRBV6-2/TRBV6-3 | CASSLPLDRLLAKDIQYF | TGTGCCAGCAGCCTCCCTCTCGACAGGCTCCTAGCCAAGGACATTCAGTACTTC
- | once | TRBJ2-7 | TRBV18 | CASSPQRGFRSYEQYF | TGTGCCAGCTCACCCCAGAGAGGTTTTCGGTCCTACGAGCAGTACTTC
TRBD1 | - | TRBJ2-6 | TRBV6-1 | CASSADRAGTTLSGANVLTF | TGTGCCAGCAGTGCGGACAGGGCGGGCACAACTCTCTCTGGGGCCAACGTCCTGACTTTC
- | - | TRBJ2-3 | TRBV5-1 | CASSLQGFTDTQYF | TGCGCCAGCAGCCTACAGGGTTTTACGGATACGCAGTATTTT
- | - | TRBJ1-5 | TRBV7-8 | CASSTQDSTLLPQHF | TGTGCCAGCAGCACCCAAGACAGCACTTTATTGCCCCAGCATTTT
- | few | TRBJ1-1 | TRBV6-6 | CASSTTGEAFF | TGTGCCAGCAGTACGACAGGTGAAGCTTTCTTT
TRBD2 | - | TRBJ2-2 | TRBV29-1 | CSVGAGLAAGELFF | TGCAGCGTTGGGGCAGGCCTAGCGGCCGGGGAGCTGTTTTTT
TRBD1 | - | TRBJ1-6 | TRBV3-1/TRBV3-2 | CASSAFGTENSPLHF | TGTGCCAGCAGCGCGTTCGGGACAGAGAATTCACCCCTCCACTTT
TRBD1 | - | TRBJ1-2 | TRBV19 | CASSIRVAGGSLYGYTF | TGTGCCAGTAGTATTCGAGTCGCAGGGGGCAGCCTCTATGGCTACACCTTC
- | - | TRBJ1-3 | TRBV6-5 | CASSYDTSGNTIYF | TGTGCCAGCAGTTACGACACCTCTGGAAACACCATATATTTT
- | - | TRBJ1-2 | TRBV5-1 | CASSPGGREGYGYTF | TGCGCCAGCAGCCCTGGCGGCAGGGAGGGCTATGGCTACACCTTC
TRBD2 | - | TRBJ2-1 | TRBV18 | CASSRSGGGHNEQFF | TGTGCCAGCTCACGAAGCGGGGGGGGGCACAATGAGCAGTTCTTC
- | - | TRBJ2-7 | TRBV3-1/TRBV3-2 | CASSQTRQTGVQYF | TGTGCCAGCAGCCAAACCCGCCAGACGGGGGTGCAGTACTTC
- | - | TRBJ1-1 | TRBV5-1 | CASSIADRSNTEAFF | TGCGCCAGCAGCATAGCAGACAGGTCGAACACTGAAGCTTTCTTT
- | - | TRBJ2-5 | TRBV6-6 | CASSYSRGFGETQYF | TGTGCCAGCAGTTACTCGAGAGGGTTCGGGGAGACCCAGTACTTC
- | - | TRBJ2-1 | TRBV5-1 | CASSYQGNTGEQFF | TGCGCCAGCAGCTACCAGGGAAATACCGGTGAGCAGTTCTTC
TRBD2 | - | TRBJ2-4 | TRBV18 | CASSLGLAENIQYF | TGTGCCAGCTCACTGGGGCTAGCGGAAAACATTCAGTACTTC
TRBD2 | - | TRBJ2-5 | TRBV4-1 | CASSLTSGPGETQYF | TGCGCCAGCAGTCTTACTAGCGGGCCTGGGGAGACCCAGTACTTC
- | once | TRBJ1-2 | TRBV11-2 | CASSEGWEGYTF | TGTGCCAGCAGCGAAGGTTGGGAGGGCTACACCTTC
- | - | TRBJ1-4 | TRBV27 | CASSLTSTGSNEKLFF | TGTGCCAGCAGCCTAACCTCGACAGGATCCAATGAAAAACTGTTTTTT
- | - | TRBJ2-1 | TRBV3-1/TRBV3-2 | CASSHGSKQFF | TGTGCCAGCAGCCATGGCTCCAAGCAGTTCTTC
- | - | TRBJ2-7 | TRBV5-6 | CASSFRSYLLYEQYF | TGTGCCAGCAGCTTCAGGTCCTACCTTCTCTACGAGCAGTACTTC
TRBD1 | once | TRBJ1-5 | TRBV6-5 | CASSYQGASNQPQHF | TGTGCCAGCAGTTACCAGGGGGCGAGCAATCAGCCCCAGCATTTT
- | once | TRBJ1-5 | TRBV19 | CASRVDRANQPQHF | TGTGCCAGTAGGGTTGACAGAGCGAATCAGCCCCAGCATTTT
- | - | TRBJ1-1 | TRBV4-1 | CASSQDAGAVNTEAFF | TGCGCCAGCAGCCAAGATGCGGGGGCGGTGAACACTGAAGCTTTCTTT
- | - | TRBJ1-5 | TRBV24-1 | CAISSSNQPQHF | TGTGCCATCTCCAGTAGCAATCAGCCCCAGCATTTT
- | - | TRBJ1-1 | TRBV18 | CASSPLRGTEAFF | TGTGCCAGCTCACCACTCCGGGGCACTGAAGCTTTCTTT
TRBD2 | - | TRBJ2-2 | TRBV19 | CASWGGRNTGELFF | TGTGCCAGCTGGGGGGGACGAAACACCGGGGAGCTGTTTTTT
- | - | TRBJ1-1 | TRBV13 | CASSLYWAPGNEAFF | TGTGCCAGCAGCTTATACTGGGCCCCCGGCAATGAAGCTTTCTTT
TRBD1 | - | TRBJ1-4 | TRBV5-1 | CASRSGQGSEKLFF | TGCGCCAGCAGGTCGGGACAGGGGAGTGAAAAACTGTTTTTT
- | once | TRBJ1-1 | TRBV10-2 | CASSEFRGYTEAFF | TGCGCCAGCAGTGAATTCAGGGGTTACACTGAAGCTTTCTTT
- | few | TRBJ1-1 | TRBV3-1/TRBV3-2 | CASSQDLSRGTEAFF | TGTGCCAGCAGCCAAGATCTCAGCAGGGGCACTGAAGCTTTCTTT
- | - | TRBJ1-3 | TRBV3-1/TRBV3-2 | CASSQVAAGNTIYF | TGTGCCAGCAGCCAAGTGGCAGCTGGAAACACCATATATTTT
- | - | TRBJ2-3 | TRBV9 | CASSVATGTDTQYF | TGTGCCAGCAGCGTAGCTACGGGGACAGATACGCAGTATTTT
- | - | TRBJ2-6 | TRBV27 | CASSSVRVMGSGANVLTF | TGTGCCAGCAGTTCAGTGCGGGTTATGGGCTCTGGGGCCAACGTCCTGACTTTC
TRBD1 | - | TRBJ1-6 | TRBV7-9 | CASSLKTEAGQYNSPLHF | TGTGCCAGCAGCCTCAAGACCGAGGCGGGACAGTATAATTCACCCCTCCACTTT
- | - | TRBJ2-2 | TRBV30 | CAWSVEWTNTGELFF | TGTGCCTGGAGTGTGGAGTGGACGAACACCGGGGAGCTGTTTTTT
TRBD2 | - | TRBJ2-1 | TRBV5-6 | CASSAGLAGGLSYNEQFF | TGTGCCAGCAGCGCGGGACTAGCGGGGGGGCTCTCCTACAATGAGCAGTTCTTC
- | - | TRBJ2-7 | TRBV3-1/TRBV3-2 | CASSQVRGSYEQYF | TGTGCCAGCAGCCAAGTGCGGGGATCCTACGAGCAGTACTTC
TRBD2 | - | TRBJ2-2 | TRBV24-1 | CATDQRGGWTGELFF | TGTGCCACCGATCAGCGGGGGGGGTGGACCGGGGAGCTGTTTTTT
- | - | TRBJ2-7 | TRBV5-1 | CASSSQGKPYEQYF | TGCGCCAGCAGCTCACAGGGAAAACCCTACGAGCAGTACTTC
- | - | TRBJ1-1 | TRBV2 | CASSVRGEAFF | TGTGCCAGCAGTGTCCGGGGTGAAGCTTTCTTT
TRBD1 | - | TRBJ1-4 | TRBV2 | CASHRGATNEKLFF | TGTGCCAGCCACAGGGGGGCAACTAATGAAAAACTGTTTTTT
- | - | TRBJ2-1 | TRBV10-1 | CASSDNSPGLGEQFF | TGCGCCAGCAGTGATAACTCCCCAGGGTTGGGTGAGCAGTTCTTC
- | - | TRBJ1-6 | TRBV6-5 | CASRPPIGSPLHF | TGTGCCAGCAGACCCCCAATCGGTTCACCCCTCCACTTT